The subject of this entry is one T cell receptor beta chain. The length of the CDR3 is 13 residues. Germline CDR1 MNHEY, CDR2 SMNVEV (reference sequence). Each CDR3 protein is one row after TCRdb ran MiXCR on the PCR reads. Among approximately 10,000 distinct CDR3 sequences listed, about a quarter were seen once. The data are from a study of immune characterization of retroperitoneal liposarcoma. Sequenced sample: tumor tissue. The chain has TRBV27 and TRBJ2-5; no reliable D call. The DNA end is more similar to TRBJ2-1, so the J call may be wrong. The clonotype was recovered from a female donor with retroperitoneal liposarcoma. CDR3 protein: CASSLGPSYEQFF. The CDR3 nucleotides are TGTGCCAGCAGTTTAGGACCCTCTTACGAGCAGTTCTTC.